A selection of T cell receptor beta chains follows, all from one sample in a study of CD8+ T cells in alopecia areata. The method was immunoSEQ multiplex PCR; TCRdb's version includes in-frame clones alone and lacks a portion of them. Of 80,000 to 100,000 clones in the sample, around 44% were seen once. The specimen sequenced was CD4+ T cells sorted from blood. The source is a human donor with alopecia areata. The conserved cysteine and the conserved F or W are not part of the CDR3 here. Each record gives: V gene, CDR3 length, CDR3 protein.

V: TRBV29-1; length: 10; CDR3: SVGQGGYGYT
V: TRBV6-5; length: 11; CDR3: ASRPGHSYEQY
V: TRBV15; length: 11; CDR3: ATRGGSYNEQF
V: TRBV29-1; length: 11; CDR3: SVRGLAYNEQF
V: TRBV19; length: 12; CDR3: ASSSQAYTGELF
V: TRBV6-6; length: 12; CDR3: ATPRYSGANVLT
V: TRBV29-1; length: 11; CDR3: SVVAGGEETQY
V: TRBV30; length: 10; CDR3: AWSVGAYGYT
V: TRBV29-1; length: 9; CDR3: SVGQNYGYT
V: TRBV15; length: 11; CDR3: ATSRVNYQPQH
V: TRBV29-1; length: 12; CDR3: SVVSGFLDNEQF
V: TRBV29-1; length: 11; CDR3: SVDRAGSYEQY
V: TRBV30; length: 11; CDR3: AWSFGADFGYT
V: TRBV29-1; length: 10; CDR3: SVKTVNTEAF
V: TRBV23-1; length: 13; CDR3: ASIPDREAGGELF
V: TRBV30; length: 11; CDR3: AYTQGGPYEQY
V: TRBV6-6; length: 14; CDR3: ASRLETSGSWNEQF
V: TRBV30; length: 11; CDR3: AWKVTENTEAF
V: TRBV28; length: 15; CDR3: ASSLQWTASSTDTQY
V: TRBV7-2; length: 13; CDR3: ASSSNGGGNYGYT
V: TRBV6-6; length: 10; CDR3: ASSYMGGELF
V: TRBV18; length: 15; CDR3: ASSPRVQGTSYNEQF
V: TRBV29-1; length: 10; CDR3: SASADGDTQY
V: TRBV29-1; length: 12; CDR3: SVTGTSGANVLT
V: TRBV10-3; length: 11; CDR3: AINAGQNYGYT
V: TRBV4-3; length: 12; CDR3: ASSLGTGGGEQY